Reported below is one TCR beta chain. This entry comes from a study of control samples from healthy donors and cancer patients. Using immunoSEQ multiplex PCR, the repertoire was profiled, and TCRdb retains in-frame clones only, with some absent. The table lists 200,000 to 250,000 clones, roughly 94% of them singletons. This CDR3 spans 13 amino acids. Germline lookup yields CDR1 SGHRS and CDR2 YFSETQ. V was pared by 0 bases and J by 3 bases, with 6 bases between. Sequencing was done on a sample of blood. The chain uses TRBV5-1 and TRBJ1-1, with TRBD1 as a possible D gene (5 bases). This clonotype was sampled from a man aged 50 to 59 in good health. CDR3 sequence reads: CASSLAGYTEAFF. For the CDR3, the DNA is TGCGCCAGCAGCTTGGCAGGGTACACTGAAGCTTTCTTT.